Each of the 9 T cell receptor beta chains below was sequenced from the same sample in a study of blood T cells in healthy people across ages. For the second PCR, which ran for 7 to 11 cycles, a sample-barcoded 5' primer and a J-beta primer mix were used. MiXCR, applied by TCRdb to the 5' RACE reads, yields one record per CDR3 protein. The sample gives approximately 1,000,000 distinct CDR3 sequences, 35% to 40% of which show up once; over 10% is in the top ten. The sequenced material came from blood. The receptors were gathered from a man between 18 and 29 years old in good health.

This chain uses TRBV4-2 with TRBJ2-2; TRBD1 might be the D (6 bases). The V and J ends lost 1 base and 6 bases respectively, with 18 bases between them. The CDR3 consists of 17 residues. Germline V gives CDR1 LGHNA, CDR2 YNFKEQ. The DNA of the CDR3 is TGTGCCAGCAGCCAAGTGCCACAGGGCAAATCCGCCGGGGAGCTGTTTTTT. Translating gives CASSQVPQGKSAGELFF.

The CDR3 DNA follows: TGTGCCAGCAGCTACCAGACAGGCTATGGCTACACCTTC. It is translated as CASSYQTGYGYTF. The rearrangement joins TRBV7-2 to TRBJ1-2, with a possible D match to TRBD1 (6 bases). Per the germline V gene, CDR1 is SGHTA and CDR2 is FQGNSA. This CDR3 is 13 amino acids long. Trimming stripped 4 bases from V and 4 bases from J, with 10 bases between.

The chain couples TRBV20-1 to TRBJ1-2; D is perhaps TRBD1 (6 bases). The germline gives CDR1 DFQATT, CDR2 SNEGSKA (reference sequence). This CDR3 comprises 15 residues. V was shortened by 2 bases and J by 8 bases, with 21 bases between the two germline ends. This chain's CDR3 is CSARRIYRETKGYTF. In nucleotides, the CDR3 is TGCAGTGCTAGACGTATTTACAGGGAGACGAAGGGCTACACCTTC.

DNA for the CDR3: TGTGCCAGCAGTGCCCAGGGGAATTCACCCCTCCACTTT. Encoded protein: CASSAQGNSPLHF. The chain joins TRBV7-2 to TRBJ1-6, with a tentative D call TRBD1 (6 bases). Germline V gives CDR1 SGHTA, CDR2 FQGNSA. Trimming left V 6 bases short and J 7 bases short, with 10 bases between. CDR3 length equals 13 residues.

This clonotype has only a few counts. The chain carries TRBV24-1 and TRBJ2-3; D may be TRBD2 (6 bases). Looked up from germline, CDR1 is KGHDR and CDR2 is SFDVKD. Trimming left V 10 bases short and J 1 base short, with 11 bases between. The CDR3 runs to 13 residues. As DNA, the CDR3 is TGTGCCACGGACCGGGAGTGCACAGATACGCAGTATTTT. Its translation is CATDRECTDTQYF.

This clonotype has a count of ten or more. The gene calls are TRBV4-3 and TRBJ1-5; D is unresolved. V was pared by 0 bases and J by 6 bases, with 6 bases between. The CDR3 spans 13 residues. Germline V gene lookup returns CDR1 LGHNA and CDR2 YSLEER. CDR3 in amino acids: CASSQDLGQPQHF. The CDR3 DNA reads as TGCGCCAGCAGCCAAGATCTGGGTCAGCCCCAGCATTTT.

There are a few counts of this clonotype. J is TRBJ1-2 and V is TRBV6-5, with D possibly matching TRBD1 (5 bases). Germline assignment: CDR1 MNHEY and CDR2 SVGAGI. This CDR3 has 16 residues. V was trimmed by 5 bases and J by 5 bases, leaving 21 bases between them. The CDR3 DNA follows: TGTGCCAGCAGTCCCGACCGGGACGGAGCATTTTATGGCTACACCTTC. Translation: CASSPDRDGAFYGYTF.

The chain couples TRBV6-1 to TRBJ1-1, with D possibly being TRBD1 (6 bases). The V end was cut by 3 bases, the J end by 4 bases, with 12 bases between. CDR1 MNHNS and CDR2 SASEGT come from the germline V gene. CDR3 size: 14 residues. The CDR3 bases are TGTGCCAGCAGTGATACAGGGAGGGGCACTGAAGCTTTCTTT. It specifies CASSDTGRGTEAFF.

A few counts support this clonotype. This chain joins TRBV11-2 and TRBJ2-6; D is perhaps TRBD2 (6 bases). Trimming shortened V by 5 bases and J by 8 bases, and 13 bases separated the two germline ends. Germline lookup yields CDR1 SGHAT and CDR2 FQNNGV. This CDR3 comprises 14 residues. Here the CDR3 DNA reads TGTGCCAGCAGCAAGAGTGGAGGGACCAACGTCCTGACTTTC. Residues: CASSKSGGTNVLTF.